The rows below give T cell receptor beta chains drawn from one sample of a study of T cells in localized non-small cell lung cancer. The data were produced by immunoSEQ multiplex PCR, yet TCRdb's version contains in-frame clones alone and is incomplete. The sample carries approximately 22,000 clones, about 90% recorded once. The sample was peripheral blood, taken before any cancer treatment. These receptors were collected from a male donor older than 55 with stage I squamous cell lung carcinoma. The CDR3 runs from the conserved cysteine through the conserved F or W. D genes are given only for firm matches. Rows give clone size only sometimes, using once, few, many, or a class for an expanded clone.

>NA|TRBJ1-1|NA|TRBV29-1
CSVSLGGASTEAFF
TGCAGCGTCTCTTTAGGGGGGGCGAGCACTGAAGCTTTCTTT
>NA|TRBJ2-5|few|TRBV5-1
CASSHRDTGVQETQYF
TGCGCCAGCAGCCACCGGGACACGGGGGTCCAAGAGACCCAGTACTTC
>NA|TRBJ1-4|once|TRBV5-5
CASSFRTGVSEKLFF
TGTGCCAGCAGCTTCCGGACCGGAGTATCGGAAAAACTGTTTTTT
>NA|TRBJ1-2|NA|TRBV4-1
CASSHPLTPQNYGYTF
TGCGCCAGCAGCCACCCCCTTACCCCACAGAACTATGGCTACACCTTC
>NA|TRBJ1-1|NA|TRBV5-1
CASSSPPALIRF
TGCGCCAGCAGCTCACCTCCGGCCCTAATAAGGTTT
>TRBD2|TRBJ2-3|NA|TRBV12-5
CASGFSGGADTQYF
TGTGCTAGTGGTTTTAGCGGGGGGGCAGATACGCAGTATTTT
>TRBD2|TRBJ2-3|NA|TRBV2
CASGLAGAGDTQYF
TGTGCCAGCGGCCTAGCGGGGGCTGGAGATACGCAGTATTTT
>NA|TRBJ1-2|NA|TRBV5-1
CASSLDRYDYGYTF
TGCGCCAGCAGCTTGGACAGGTACGACTATGGCTACACCTTC
>NA|TRBJ2-7|NA|TRBV7-9
CASSSGGSIYEQYF
TGTGCCAGCAGCTCCGGTGGGTCGATCTACGAGCAGTACTTC
>NA|TRBJ1-6|NA|TRBV30
CASGQSYNSPLHF
TGTGCCTCCGGACAGAGCTATAATTCACCCCTCCACTTT
>NA|TRBJ1-2|NA|TRBV7-8
CASSLVGFGGYTF
TGTGCCAGCAGCTTAGTAGGCTTTGGGGGCTACACCTTC
>TRBD1|TRBJ2-7|NA|TRBV6-5
CASSFDRVGAYEQYF
TGTGCCAGCAGTTTCGACAGGGTGGGAGCCTACGAGCAGTACTTC
>TRBD1|TRBJ1-2|NA|TRBV7-2
CASSLRDRPIAGYTF
TGTGCCAGCAGCCTCCGGGACAGGCCCATTGCAGGCTACACCTTC
>NA|TRBJ2-6|NA|TRBV4-3
CASSQSAASSGANVLTF
TGCGCCAGCAGCCAATCCGCTGCGAGCTCTGGGGCCAACGTCCTGACTTTC
>TRBD2|TRBJ2-5|NA|TRBV5-1
CASSFGGGRSQETQYF
TGCGCCAGCAGCTTCGGGGGCGGGAGGTCACAAGAGACCCAGTACTTC
>TRBD1|TRBJ2-7|NA|TRBV5-6
CASTLTGSNEQYF
TGTGCCAGCACCCTGACAGGGAGTAACGAGCAGTACTTC
>TRBD2|TRBJ2-2|NA|TRBV11-2
CASSSGLAGAGELFF
TGTGCCAGCAGCTCCGGACTAGCGGGGGCCGGGGAGCTGTTTTTT
>NA|TRBJ1-3|NA|TRBV7-3
CASSDGGNSGNTIYF
TGTGCCAGCAGCGATGGGGGCAACTCTGGAAACACCATATATTTT
>NA|TRBJ1-1|once|TRBV7-2
CASSLVMHTEAFF
TGTGCCAGCAGCTTAGTTATGCACACTGAAGCTTTCTTT
>NA|TRBJ2-5|NA|TRBV6-1
CATAAGLSYF
TGTGCCACGGCCGCGGGGCTGTCGTACTTC
>NA|TRBJ2-7|NA|TRBV9
CASSVADGTTYEQYF
TGTGCCAGCAGCGTAGCTGATGGGACGACCTACGAGCAGTACTTC
>NA|TRBJ1-5|NA|TRBV4-3
CASSQDGSRNQPQHF
TGCGCCAGCAGCCAAGATGGGTCAAGAAATCAGCCCCAGCATTTT
>NA|TRBJ1-1|NA|TRBV7-6
CASSFDRSRTEAFF
TGTGCCAGCAGCTTTGACCGATCACGCACTGAAGCTTTCTTT
>TRBD1|TRBJ1-2|NA|TRBV10-2
CASSDNRGSGYTF
TGCGCCAGCAGTGACAACAGGGGCAGTGGCTACACCTTC
>NA|TRBJ2-3|NA|TRBV2
CASSEVYPSTDTQYF
TGTGCCAGCAGTGAGGTTTACCCTAGCACAGATACGCAGTATTTT
>NA|TRBJ1-1|NA|TRBV18
CASSPGEGTEAFF
TGTGCCAGCTCACCAGGAGAAGGCACTGAAGCTTTCTTT
>NA|TRBJ2-2|few|TRBV6-5
CASSVWGAGELFF
TGTGCCAGCAGTGTATGGGGGGCCGGGGAGCTGTTTTTT
>NA|TRBJ1-3|NA|TRBV30
CAWSKGRVWGASGNTIYF
TGTGCCTGGAGTAAGGGGCGCGTATGGGGGGCGAGCGGAAACACCATATATTTT
>NA|TRBJ1-2|NA|TRBV10-2
CASSYGGRPNYGYTF
TGCGCCAGCAGTTACGGGGGGCGGCCTAACTATGGCTACACCTTC